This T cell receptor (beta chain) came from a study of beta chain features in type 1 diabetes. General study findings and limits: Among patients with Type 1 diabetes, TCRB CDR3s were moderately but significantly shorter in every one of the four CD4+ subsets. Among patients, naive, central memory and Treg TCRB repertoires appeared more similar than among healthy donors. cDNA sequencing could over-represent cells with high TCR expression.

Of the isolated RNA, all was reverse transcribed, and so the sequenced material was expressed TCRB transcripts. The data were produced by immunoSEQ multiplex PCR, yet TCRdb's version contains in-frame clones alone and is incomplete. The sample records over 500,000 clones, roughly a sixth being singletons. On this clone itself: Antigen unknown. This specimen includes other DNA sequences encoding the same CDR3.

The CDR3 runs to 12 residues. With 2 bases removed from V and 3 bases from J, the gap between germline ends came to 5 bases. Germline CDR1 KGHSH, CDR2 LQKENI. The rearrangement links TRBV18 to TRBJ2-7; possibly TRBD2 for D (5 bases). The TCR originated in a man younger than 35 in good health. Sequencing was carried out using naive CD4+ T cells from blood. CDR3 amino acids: CASSPGSYEQYF. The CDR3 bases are TGTGCCAGCTCACCAGGGAGCTACGAGCAGTACTTC.